This record looks at one TCR beta chain sequence and its context. Antigen specificity is unknown. These data belong to a study of T cells in localized non-small cell lung cancer. Study results and caveats: Tumor trailed uninvolved adjacent lung in T cell clonality, which peaked there.

Here immunoSEQ multiplex PCR was the method, and the copy in TCRdb shows in-frame clones only, minus some. The sample comprises tens of thousands of clones, over 80% of which are singletons, and around 15% rests with the top ten. Germline CDR1 and CDR2: SGHAT and FQNNGV. The V segment lost 0 bases and the J segment 2 bases; nucleotides outside the gene matches: 3. The CDR3 totals 16 residues. The TCR sequence derives from a man aged 40-75 years with stage I squamous cell lung carcinoma. This specimen consisted of peripheral blood, obtained before any cancer treatment. The chain combines TRBV11-2 with TRBJ2-7; 11 bases line up with TRBD2. The CDR3 nucleotides read TGTGCCAGCAGCTTAGAGTTACTAGCGGGGGCCTACGAGCAGTACTTC. Translation: CASSLELLAGAYEQYF.